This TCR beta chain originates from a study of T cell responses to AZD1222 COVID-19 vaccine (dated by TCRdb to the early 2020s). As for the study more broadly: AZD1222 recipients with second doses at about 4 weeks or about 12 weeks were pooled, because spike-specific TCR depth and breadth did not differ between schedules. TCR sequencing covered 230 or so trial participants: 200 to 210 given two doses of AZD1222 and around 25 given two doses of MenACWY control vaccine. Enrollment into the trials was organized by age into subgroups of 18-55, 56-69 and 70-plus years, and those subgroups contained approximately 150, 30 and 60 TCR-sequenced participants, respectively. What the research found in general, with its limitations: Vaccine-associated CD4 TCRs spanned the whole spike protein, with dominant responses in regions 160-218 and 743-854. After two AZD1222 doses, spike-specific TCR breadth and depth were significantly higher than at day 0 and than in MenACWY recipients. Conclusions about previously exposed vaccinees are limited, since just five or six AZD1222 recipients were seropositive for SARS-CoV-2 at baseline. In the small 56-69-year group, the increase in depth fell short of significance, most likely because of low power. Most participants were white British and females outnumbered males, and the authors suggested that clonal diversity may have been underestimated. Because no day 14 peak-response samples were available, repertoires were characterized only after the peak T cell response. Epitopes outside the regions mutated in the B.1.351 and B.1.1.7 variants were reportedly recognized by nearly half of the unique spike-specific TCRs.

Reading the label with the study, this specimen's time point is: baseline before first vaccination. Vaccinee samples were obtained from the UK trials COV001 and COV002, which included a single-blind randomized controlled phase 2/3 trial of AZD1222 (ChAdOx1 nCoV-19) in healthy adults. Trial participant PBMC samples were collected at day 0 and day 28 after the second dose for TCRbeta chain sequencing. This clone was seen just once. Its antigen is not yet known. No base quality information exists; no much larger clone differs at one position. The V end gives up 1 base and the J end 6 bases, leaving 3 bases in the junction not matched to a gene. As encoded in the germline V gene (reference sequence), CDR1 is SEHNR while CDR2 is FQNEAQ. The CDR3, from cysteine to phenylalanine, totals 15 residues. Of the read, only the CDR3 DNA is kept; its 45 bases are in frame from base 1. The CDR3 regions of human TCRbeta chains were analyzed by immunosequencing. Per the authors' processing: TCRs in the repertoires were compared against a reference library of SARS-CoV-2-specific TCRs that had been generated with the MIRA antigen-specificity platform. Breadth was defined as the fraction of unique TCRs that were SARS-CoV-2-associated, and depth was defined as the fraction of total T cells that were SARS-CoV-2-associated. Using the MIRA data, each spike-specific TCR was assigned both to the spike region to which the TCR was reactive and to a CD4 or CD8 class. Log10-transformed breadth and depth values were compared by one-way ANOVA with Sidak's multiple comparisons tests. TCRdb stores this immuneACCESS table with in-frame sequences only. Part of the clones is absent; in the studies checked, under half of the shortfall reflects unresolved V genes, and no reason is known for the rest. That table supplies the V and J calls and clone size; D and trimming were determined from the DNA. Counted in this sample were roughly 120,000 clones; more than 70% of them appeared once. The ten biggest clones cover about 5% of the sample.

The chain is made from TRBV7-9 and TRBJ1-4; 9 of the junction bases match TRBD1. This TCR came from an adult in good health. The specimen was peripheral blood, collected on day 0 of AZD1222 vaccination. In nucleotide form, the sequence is TGTGCCAGCAGCTTAGGAGGACAGGGGTATGAAAAACTGTTTTTT. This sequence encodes CASSLGGQGYEKLFF.